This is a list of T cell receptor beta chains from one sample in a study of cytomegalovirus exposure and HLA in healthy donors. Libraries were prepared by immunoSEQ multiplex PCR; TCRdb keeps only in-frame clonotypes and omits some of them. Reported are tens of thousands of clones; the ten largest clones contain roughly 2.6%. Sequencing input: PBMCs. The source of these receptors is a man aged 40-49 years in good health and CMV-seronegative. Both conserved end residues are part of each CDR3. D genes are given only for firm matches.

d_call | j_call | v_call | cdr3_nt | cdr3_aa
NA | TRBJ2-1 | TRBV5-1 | TGCGCCAGCAGCTCGCCAGGGGAAGAGCAGTTCTTC | CASSSPGEEQFF
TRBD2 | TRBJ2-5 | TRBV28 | TGTGCCAGCAGTTCCTGGACTAGCGAAACCCAAGAGACCCAGTACTTC | CASSSWTSETQETQYF
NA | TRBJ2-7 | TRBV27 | TGTGCCAGCAGTTTATCCGGTAGTCGCGCCTACGAGCAGTACTTC | CASSLSGSRAYEQYF
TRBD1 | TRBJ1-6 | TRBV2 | TGTGCCAGCAGTTCAGGGGGCGCGATCTCCTATAATTCACCCCTCCACTTT | CASSSGGAISYNSPLHF
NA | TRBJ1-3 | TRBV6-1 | TGTGCCAGCAGTGAACAGGCTACCTCTGGAAACACCATATATTTT | CASSEQATSGNTIYF
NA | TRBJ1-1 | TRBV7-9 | TGTGCCAGCAGCTTTGGACGGGGAGACACTGAAGCTTTCTTT | CASSFGRGDTEAFF
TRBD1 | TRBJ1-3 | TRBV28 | TGTGCCAGCAGTGCGAACAGGGGGCGAGACTCTGGAAACACCATATATTTT | CASSANRGRDSGNTIYF
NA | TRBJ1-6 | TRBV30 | TGTGCCTGGTGTGCAGGGTTAAATAATTCACCCCTCCACTTT | CAWCAGLNNSPLHF
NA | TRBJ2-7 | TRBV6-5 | TGTGCCAGCAGTTACTCGGGAACAGGGAGCTACGAGCAGTACTTC | CASSYSGTGSYEQYF
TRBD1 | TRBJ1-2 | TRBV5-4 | TGTGCCAGCAGAGCCGGACAGGGTTTTAGTTATGGCTACACCTTC | CASRAGQGFSYGYTF
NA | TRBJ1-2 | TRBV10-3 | TGTGCCATCAGTGAGTCGAAGGGGCATGGCTACACCTTC | CAISESKGHGYTF
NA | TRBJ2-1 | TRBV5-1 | TGCGCCAGCAGCATCGGGGGCTCCTACAATGAGCAGTTCTTC | CASSIGGSYNEQFF
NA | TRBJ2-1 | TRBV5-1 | TGCGCCAGCAGCCCGTCAGTAGCCAGGGGAGGGTACAATGAGCAGTTCTTC | CASSPSVARGGYNEQFF
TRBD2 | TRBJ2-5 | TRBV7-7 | TGTGCTAGCAGCCCCGTAGGCGGGGGGGCGGAGACCCAGTACTTC | CASSPVGGGAETQYF
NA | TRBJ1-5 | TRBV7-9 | TGTGCCAGCAGCCAGGAGGGTATAGGGCAGCCCCAGCATTTT | CASSQEGIGQPQHF
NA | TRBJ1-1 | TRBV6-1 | TGTGCCAGCAGTGAAGCGCGTAGGGCGGGGCAGAACACTGAAGCTTTCTTT | CASSEARRAGQNTEAFF
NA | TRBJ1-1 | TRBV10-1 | TGCGCCAGCAGTGACCCGGGAGAAAACACTGAAGCTTTCTTT | CASSDPGENTEAFF
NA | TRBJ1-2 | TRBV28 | TGTGCCAGCCAACCCCGAGGAGGCCGCTCCTATGGCTACACCTTC | CASQPRGGRSYGYTF
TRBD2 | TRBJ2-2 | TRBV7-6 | TGTGCCAGCAGATCTTCTAGCGGGGGGGCGGCAGGATCCGGGGAGCTGTTTTTT | CASRSSSGGAAGSGELFF
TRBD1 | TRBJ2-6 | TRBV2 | TGTGCCAGCAGTTTTCTTCCGGGACAGGGACTCTCTGGGGCCAACGTCCTGACTTTC | CASSFLPGQGLSGANVLTF
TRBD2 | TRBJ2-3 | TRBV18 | TGTGCCAGCTCACGGGCCATTAGCGGGGGTGATACGAATACGCAGTATTTT | CASSRAISGGDTNTQYF
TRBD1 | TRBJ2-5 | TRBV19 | TGTGCCAGTAGGTCGACAGGGGTGCCCCAAGAGACCCAGTACTTC | CASRSTGVPQETQYF
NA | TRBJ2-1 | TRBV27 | TGTGCCAGCAGTTTATCGCTAAATGAGCAGTTCTTC | CASSLSLNEQFF
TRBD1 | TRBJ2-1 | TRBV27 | TGTGCCAGCAGTCCCACGACAGGGTTTCAGTTCTTC | CASSPTTGFQFF
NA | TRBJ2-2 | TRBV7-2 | TGTGCCAGCAGCGCACAGGGAACGAACACCGGGGAGCTGTTTTTT | CASSAQGTNTGELFF